These T cell receptor beta chains were read from a single sample in a study of T cells in Graves' hyperthyroidism and ophthalmopathy. TCRdb re-analysed the multiplex PCR reads in MiXCR, keeping a single row per CDR3 protein. Of about 130,000 distinct CDR3 sequences in the sample, about 20% were seen once. Sequences were obtained from blood. The source is a woman in her fifties or sixties with Graves' hyperthyroidism that later progressed to Graves' ophthalmopathy. The CDR3 runs from the conserved cysteine through the conserved F or W. D genes are given only for firm matches.

d_gene	j_gene	v_gene	CDR3aa
TRBD2	TRBJ2-3	TRBV20-1	CSASGASGRSADTQYF
TRBD2	TRBJ2-3	TRBV5-1	CASSLAGGRAGDTQYF
-	TRBJ1-5	TRBV27	CASRSSYSNQPQHF
TRBD2	TRBJ2-5	TRBV28	CASSTQSSGRLPGVPETQYF
-	TRBJ2-2	TRBV28	CASSPSSVTGELFF
-	TRBJ2-3	TRBV7-8	CASSGQLTDTQYF
TRBD2	TRBJ2-7	TRBV29-1	CSVGLAGGPEQYF
-	TRBJ1-2	TRBV9	CASRKGQRTDYGYTF
-	TRBJ2-1	TRBV7-2	CASSREDRLGQFF
TRBD1	TRBJ1-1	TRBV9	CASSANRQGRTEAFF
TRBD1	TRBJ1-2	TRBV7-2	CASSSTGFGYTF
TRBD2	TRBJ2-1	TRBV10-3	CAISDPIAGSYNEQFF
TRBD2	TRBJ2-1	TRBV20-1	CSAKGTSGDTYNEQFF
-	TRBJ2-3	TRBV5-6	CASSFGSTRNTQYF
TRBD1	TRBJ2-1	TRBV11-2	CASSQTERTGNNEQFF
-	TRBJ2-1	TRBV9	CASSVTTTGNEQFF
-	TRBJ1-1	TRBV3-1	CASSQVANTEAFF
-	TRBJ1-5	TRBV2	CASSERGESNQPQHF
-	TRBJ2-1	TRBV6-2/TRBV6-3	CASSYAGYNEQFF
-	TRBJ2-2	TRBV19	CASIDRTGELFF
TRBD2	TRBJ2-7	TRBV7-2	CASSIHSGGSYEQYF
-	TRBJ2-3	TRBV12-3/TRBV12-4	CASTLVGLSTDTQYF
-	TRBJ2-7	TRBV9	CASSVDGTASYEQYF